These 7 T cell receptor beta chains originate from one sample sequenced in a study of blood T cell repertoires in COVID-19. Repertoires were generated with immunoSEQ multiplex PCR, while TCRdb's copy carries only in-frame clones and drops some. The sample holds 60,000 to 70,000 clones, approximately 86% seen once. Sequenced input: peripheral blood. The receptors were sampled from a man aged 40-49 years with COVID-19, enrolled during active disease.

The chain links TRBV6-4 to TRBJ2-3; D may be TRBD2 (5 bases). The V end was cut by 2 bases, the J end by 0 bases, with 9 bases between. CDR3 length equals 15 residues. Germline V CDR1 and CDR2: MRHNA, SNTAGT. The CDR3 nucleotides are TGTGCCAGCAGTGACGCGGGCCTAAGCACAGATACGCAGTATTTT. It encodes CASSDAGLSTDTQYF.

The rearrangement joins TRBV5-1 to TRBJ1-3, with 8 positions matching TRBD1. CDR3 length equals 15 residues. Trimming removed 4 bases from V and 0 bases from J; junction bases left unmatched: 3. Germline V CDR1 and CDR2: SGHRS, YFSETQ. Here the CDR3 DNA reads TGCGCCAGCAGCCCGACAGGGGCCTCTGGAAACACCATATATTTT. It specifies CASSPTGASGNTIYF.

CDR3 protein: CASSPQGPYEQYF. CDR3 bases: TGTGCCAGCAGTCCTCAGGGGCCATACGAGCAGTACTTC. V is TRBV12-3 or TRBV12-4 and J is TRBJ2-7; D possibly corresponds to TRBD1 (6 bases). Trimming removed 5 bases at V and 4 bases at J, with 12 bases between. This CDR3 is 13 amino acids long.

This chain uses TRBV6-5 with TRBJ1-2; D is ambiguous. Trimming removed 5 bases at V and 6 bases at J, with 13 bases between. This CDR3 is built from 13 residues. Looked up from germline, CDR1 is MNHEY and CDR2 is SVGAGI. The CDR3: CASSTGIFNGYTF. CDR3 DNA sequence: TGTGCCAGCAGTACCGGGATCTTCAATGGCTACACCTTC.

The chain couples TRBV19 to TRBJ1-5, with D uncertain. With 5 bases removed from V and 0 bases from J, the gap between germline ends came to 11 bases. Germline CDR1 LNHDA, CDR2 SQIVND (reference sequence). CDR3 size: 15 residues. CDR3 sequence reads: CASSSQVLSNQPQHF. CDR3 bases: TGTGCCAGTAGTTCCCAGGTACTTAGCAATCAGCCCCAGCATTTT.

This clone was observed a handful of times. This CDR3 is CATSGTGGSDTQYF. DNA for the CDR3: TGTGCCACCTCCGGGACAGGGGGATCAGATACGCAGTATTTT. This rearrangement joins TRBV27 to TRBJ2-3, with TRBD1 matching 11 bases. Germline trimming cut 10 bases from V and 4 bases from J; bases unmatched to any gene: 7. This CDR3 comprises 14 residues. CDR1 and CDR2 from the germline V gene are MNHEY and SMNVEV (reference sequence).

This chain joins TRBV29-1 and TRBJ1-2, with D perhaps TRBD1 (5 bases). Germline V gives CDR1 SQVTM, CDR2 ANQGSEA. The CDR3 spans 12 residues. The CDR3 sequence is CSGGERDYGYTF. The CDR3 DNA sequence: TGCAGTGGGGGGGAAAGGGACTATGGCTACACCTTC.